Sequencing of this T cell receptor (beta chain) was carried out in a study of regulatory T cells in long-lasting Graves disease. As for the study in general: Graves' patients, diagnosed recently, had received antithyroid drugs under 3 months. Study-level results: Gene preferences differed: TRBV28, TRBJ1-2, TRBJ2-5 in persistent cases. Not thyroid tissue but only peripheral blood was studied.

In regard to this clonotype: Its antigen is still unknown.

Sequencing libraries for TCR beta were prepared with iRepertoire HTBI primers and Arm-PCR of CDR3 regions. MiXCR, applied by TCRdb to the multiplex PCR reads, yields one record per CDR3 protein. The sample records around 420,000 distinct CDR3 sequences, around a sixth being singletons. V shed 2 bases and J 2 bases; nucleotides not matched to a gene: 4. The CDR3 spans 15 residues. The germline CDR1 and CDR2 sequences are SGHRS and YFSETQ. Time point described: newly diagnosed GD, antithyroid drugs for less than 3 months. PBMC-extracted RNA yielded the TCR library. American Thyroid Association guidelines defined Graves' disease diagnosis.

Sequenced material: peripheral blood mononuclear cells (PBMCs), taken at new diagnosis, from a patient treated with antithyroid drugs. J is TRBJ2-1 and V is TRBV5-1; 7 bases agree with TRBD1. The sequence was obtained from a female donor with Graves disease. CDR3: CASSFSGQTYNEQFF. CDR3 nucleotides: TGCGCCAGCAGCTTCTCGGGACAGACCTACAATGAGCAGTTCTTC.